The 16 T cell receptor beta chains given below trace back to one sample, sequenced in a study of CD8 T cells in ankylosing spondylitis. No antigen has been identified for these receptors. Findings and limits, study-wide: Made up of fewer than 10 highly homologous variants, a TCR beta motif appeared characteristic of ankylosing spondylitis blood.

TCRdb fed the 5' RACE reads into MiXCR, producing one record per CDR3 protein. Here the sample spans 500,000 to 650,000 distinct CDR3 sequences, under 5.5% being singletons. Sequencing was carried out using blood, either unsorted or a sorted T cell fraction (not recorded which). These receptors were obtained from a male donor with ankylosing spondylitis.

This clonotype showed up just once. The V and J genes are TRBV5-5 and TRBJ2-7, with no clear D. The CDR3 loop spans 13 amino acids. Germline values: CDR1 SGHKS, CDR2 YYEKEE (reference sequence). V was shortened by 2 bases and J by 3 bases, with 9 bases between the two germline ends. The CDR3 nucleotides are TGTGCCAGCAGCTTTGGGCTGGACTACGAGCAGTACTTC. It is translated as CASSFGLDYEQYF.

This clonotype came up many times. CDR3 DNA: TGTGCCAGCAGCGTGAGGGCCCGGGAGGGCCCTCCAGATACGCAGTATTTT. Its protein product is CASSVRAREGPPDTQYF. The V call is TRBV9, the J call TRBJ2-3; the match to TRBD2 covers 8 bases. The V gene's germline CDR1 is SGDLS and CDR2 YYNGEE. V was pared by 2 bases and J by 4 bases, with 12 bases of the junction left unmatched. The CDR3 sequence is 17 residues long. The full variable domain, in which reference TRBV9 and TRBJ2-3 provide the parts outside the CDR3, is DSGVTQTPKHLITATGQRVTLRCSPRSGDLSVYWYQQSLDQGLQFLIQYYNGEERAKGNILERFSAQQFPDLHSELNLSSLELGDSALYFCASSVRAREGPPDTQYFGPGTRLTVL.

This clonotype was detected many times. In DNA form, the CDR3 reads TGTGCCAGCAGTTTTGTGGGGCAGTATGGCTTTTACTATGGCTACACCTTC. It is translated as CASSFVGQYGFYYGYTF. The chain has TRBV27 and TRBJ1-2; D perhaps matches TRBD1 (5 bases). The CDR3 totals 17 residues. The germline V and J ends were trimmed by 3 bases and 3 bases, with 20 bases remaining between them. In germline, CDR1 is MNHEY, CDR2 SMNVEV (reference sequence).

In this sample, this clonotype turned up many times. The chain joins TRBV5-1 to TRBJ1-2; unclear D gene. Germline CDR1 reads SGHRS; CDR2 reads YFSETQ. The CDR3 length is 13 residues. V lost 4 bases and J lost 4, with 11 bases in between. The CDR3 loop reads CASSPGSGYGYTF. The CDR3 DNA sequence: TGCGCCAGCAGCCCGGGATCCGGCTATGGCTACACCTTC.

This rearrangement joins TRBV7-9 to TRBJ2-1; D is possibly TRBD1 or TRBD2 (5 bases each). Germline CDR1 reads SEHNR; CDR2 reads FQNEAQ (reference sequence). The length of the CDR3 is 13 residues. V shed 1 base and J shed 10 bases, with 11 bases lying between them. The CDR3: CASSLDPGREQFF. The CDR3 DNA follows: TGTGCCAGCAGCTTAGACCCGGGACGGGAGCAGTTCTTC.

This clonotype was observed at least ten times. This chain connects TRBV12-3 or TRBV12-4 to TRBJ1-1; unclear D gene. The CDR3 consists of 11 residues. Trimming took 6 bases from V and 5 from J, leaving 7 bases between them. CDR3 residues: CASRGRTEAFF. CDR3 sequence (DNA): TGTGCCAGCAGAGGTCGAACTGAAGCTTTCTTT.

This clonotype has ten or more counts. The chain has TRBV4-1 and TRBJ2-2; a weak D match, TRBD1 (5 bases). V shed 8 bases and J shed 5 bases, with 12 bases lying between them. Germline CDR1 and CDR2: MGHRA and YSYEKL. The CDR3 has 13 residues. This CDR3 reads CASQGPQTGELFF. CDR3 in DNA: TGCGCCAGCCAGGGCCCCCAGACCGGGGAGCTGTTTTTT.

Comments on this clonotype: A read error is likely, as this CDR3 ends without the conserved phenylalanine or tryptophan. V gene TRBV20-1 combines with J gene TRBJ2-1; 13 bases map to TRBD2. Trimming removed 2 bases from V and 7 bases from J; junction bases left unmatched: 5. CDR3 length equals 15 residues. Germline V gene lookup returns CDR1 DFQATT and CDR2 SNEGSKA (reference sequence). CDR3 coding DNA: TGCAGTGCTAGAACCCGGACTAGCGGGAGTAATGAGCAGTTCTTG. Amino acid sequence: CSARTRTSGSNEQFL.

This clonotype was detected a few times. This chain joins TRBV4-2 and TRBJ2-3; 7 bases map to TRBD2. This CDR3 is 15 amino acids long. V dropped 5 bases and J dropped 3; count of bases not matched to a gene: 8. Germline lookup yields CDR1 LGHNA and CDR2 YNFKEQ. In nucleotides, the CDR3 is TGTGCCAGCAGCGCAAGGCTAGCGGAGACAGATACGCAGTATTTT. It is translated as CASSARLAETDTQYF.

This clonotype has at least ten counts. The gene calls are TRBV15 and TRBJ2-7; D is unresolved. The germline CDR1 and CDR2 sequences are LNHNV and YYDKDF (reference sequence). The CDR3 loop spans 12 amino acids. The V end was cut by 0 bases, the J end by 11 bases, with 11 bases between. CDR3 DNA: TGTGCCACCAGCAGAGATGGTGGACCAGAGTACTTC. This codes for CATSRDGGPEYF. The full variable domain, rest sourced from reference TRBV15 and TRBJ2-7, is DAMVIQNPRYQVTQFGKPVTLSCSQTLNHNVMYWYQQKSSQAPKLLFHYYDKDFNNEADTPDNFQSRRPNTSFCFLDIRSPGLGDTAMYLCATSRDGGPEYFGPGTRLTVT.

This clonotype was seen more than once but under ten times. The chain couples TRBV7-2 to TRBJ1-1; D is undetermined. Germline lookup yields CDR1 SGHTA and CDR2 FQGNSA. The CDR3 covers 15 residues. V lost 3 bases, J lost 1 base, and 12 bases lay in between. CDR3 amino acids: CASSLFEAGNTEAFF. The CDR3 nucleotides are TGTGCCAGCAGCTTGTTCGAGGCGGGGAACACTGAAGCTTTCTTT.

Many counts were recorded for this clonotype. The gene calls are TRBV10-3 and TRBJ1-2; TRBD1 matches 10 bases. The V gene's germline CDR1 is ENHRY and CDR2 SYGVKD. The CDR3 contains 15 residues. The trim removed 3 bases at V and 6 bases at J, leaving 7 bases unmatched. The DNA of the CDR3 is TGTGCCATCAGTGATACCGGGACAGGGGTCGATGGCTACACCTTC. Translation: CAISDTGTGVDGYTF.

Many counts were recorded for this clonotype. V is TRBV10-3 and J is TRBJ1-2; TRBD1 matches 7 bases. Unmatched junction bases numbered 8, after V lost 6 bases and J lost 4 bases. Germline V gene data show CDR1 as ENHRY and CDR2 as SYGVKD. The length of the CDR3 is 14 residues. For the CDR3, the DNA is TGTGCCATCAGCGGCGACAGGGAGATCTATGGCTACACCTTC. It codes for CAISGDREIYGYTF.

The sample holds many counts of this clonotype. The chain carries TRBV29-1 and TRBJ2-1; TRBD2 might be the D (5 bases). The CDR3 runs 12 residues. V was clipped by 6 bases and J by 0 bases, with 6 bases between them. Germline V gene sequence: CDR1 SQVTM, CDR2 ANQGSEA. CDR3 loop: CSVDFSYNEQFF. The CDR3 DNA reads TGCAGCGTGGACTTCTCCTACAATGAGCAGTTCTTC.

This clonotype was recorded many times. The chain carries TRBV29-1 and TRBJ2-3, with 9 bases fitting TRBD2. V lost 4 bases, J lost 8 bases, and 10 bases stayed unmatched. The CDR3 has 14 amino acids. Germline V lookup: CDR1 SQVTM, CDR2 ANQGSEA. In nucleotides, the CDR3 is TGCAGCGTTGGTTGGGCGGGAGGGCCAAGTACGCAGTATTTT. Its translation is CSVGWAGGPSTQYF.

On this clonotype itself: Since a much larger clone is just one base distant, this may be a read error. The V call is TRBV10-2, the J call TRBJ2-5, with D unresolved. Trimming stripped 4 bases from V and 5 bases from J, with 8 bases between. CDR1 and CDR2 from the germline V gene are WSHSY and SAAADI. The CDR3 runs to 12 residues. CDR3: CASSGVAETQYF. CDR3 sequence (DNA): TGCGCCAGCAGTGGTGTTGCGGAGACCCAGTACTTC.